This T cell receptor (beta chain) was captured by sequencing in a study of cytotoxic CD8 clonotypes in ibrutinib-treated CLL. At the level of the study: Partial responses totalled around 25 and complete responses 2; after median approximately 62 months, approximately 15 remained remitted and approximately twelve progressed. A median 12 months of treatment, range 6 to 36, preceded the collection of response samples. Study-wide points: Baseline clonality exceeded age-matched healthy donors and tracked circulating CD8+ T-cell counts.

Germline CDR1 reads LNHDA; CDR2 reads SQIVND (reference sequence). This CDR3 has 14 amino acids. With V trimmed by 4 bases and J by 7 bases, 9 bases remained unmatched. This clone turned up a few times. The target antigen is unknown. Sequencing was performed with immunoSEQ multiplex PCR; in TCRdb, only in-frame clones are kept and a portion is missing. The data show about 140,000 clones, approximately 80% seen once. This TCR was sampled from a human donor with chronic lymphocytic leukemia. The sequencing here drew on PBMCs, taken after 36 months of ibrutinib treatment. The J gene is TRBJ1-2, the V gene TRBV19, with 7 bases aligning to TRBD1. The CDR3 spells CASSTTGQMGGYTF. As DNA, the CDR3 is TGTGCCAGTAGTACCACGGGACAGATGGGTGGCTACACCTTC.